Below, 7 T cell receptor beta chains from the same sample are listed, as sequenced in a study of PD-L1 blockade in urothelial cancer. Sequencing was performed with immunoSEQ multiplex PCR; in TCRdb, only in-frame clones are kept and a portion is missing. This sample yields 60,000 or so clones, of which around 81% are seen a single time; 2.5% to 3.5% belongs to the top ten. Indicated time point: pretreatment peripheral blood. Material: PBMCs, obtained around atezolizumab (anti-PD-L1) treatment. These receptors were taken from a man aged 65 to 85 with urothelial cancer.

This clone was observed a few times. The CDR3 nucleotides read TGTGCCAGCAGTTTAGGATCGGAGGGGCAGGATGAGCAGTTCTTC. Translation: CASSLGSEGQDEQFF. The chain joins TRBV27 to TRBJ2-1; possibly TRBD2 for D (6 bases). Germline assignment: CDR1 MNHEY and CDR2 SMNVEV (reference sequence). The ends were cut back, 2 bases at V and 8 bases at J, with 16 bases in the middle. CDR3 length: 15 residues.

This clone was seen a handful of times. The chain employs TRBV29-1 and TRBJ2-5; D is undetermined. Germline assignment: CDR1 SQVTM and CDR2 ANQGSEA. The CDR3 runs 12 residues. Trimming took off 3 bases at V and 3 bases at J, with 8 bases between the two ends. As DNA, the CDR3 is TGCAGCGTTGAGGTAGAGAAAGAGACCCAGTACTTC. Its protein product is CSVEVEKETQYF.

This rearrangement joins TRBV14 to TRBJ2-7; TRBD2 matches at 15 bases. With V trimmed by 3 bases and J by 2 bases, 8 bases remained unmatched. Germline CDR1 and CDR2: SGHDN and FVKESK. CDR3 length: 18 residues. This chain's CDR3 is CASSQMGLAGGSPYEQYF. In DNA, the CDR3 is TGTGCCAGCAGCCAGATGGGACTAGCGGGAGGATCTCCCTACGAGCAGTACTTC. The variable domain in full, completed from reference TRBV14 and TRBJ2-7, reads EAGVTQFPSHSVIEKGQTVTLRCDPISGHDNLYWYRRVMGKEIKFLLHFVKESKQDESGMPNNRFLAERTGGTYSTLKVQPAELEDSGVYFCASSQMGLAGGSPYEQYFGPGTRLTVT.

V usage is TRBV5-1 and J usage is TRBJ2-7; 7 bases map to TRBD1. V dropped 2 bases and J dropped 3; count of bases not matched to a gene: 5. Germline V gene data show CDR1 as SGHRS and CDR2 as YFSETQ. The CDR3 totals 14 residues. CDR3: CASSFEQGNYEQYF. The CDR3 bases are TGCGCCAGCAGCTTTGAACAGGGGAACTACGAGCAGTACTTC.

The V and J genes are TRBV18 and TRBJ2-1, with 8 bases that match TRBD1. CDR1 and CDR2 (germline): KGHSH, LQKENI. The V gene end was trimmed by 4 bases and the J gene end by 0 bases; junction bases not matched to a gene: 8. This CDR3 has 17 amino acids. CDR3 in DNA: TGTGCCAGCTCACTATTAGGCACAGGGGGCTCCTACAATGAGCAGTTCTTC. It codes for CASSLLGTGGSYNEQFF.

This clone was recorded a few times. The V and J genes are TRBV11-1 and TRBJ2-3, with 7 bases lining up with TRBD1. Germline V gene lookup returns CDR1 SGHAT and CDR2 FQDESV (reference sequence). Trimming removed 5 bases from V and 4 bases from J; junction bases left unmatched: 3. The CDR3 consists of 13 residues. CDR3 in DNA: TGTGCCAGCAGCACTACAGGGGCAGATACGCAGTATTTT. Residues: CASSTTGADTQYF.

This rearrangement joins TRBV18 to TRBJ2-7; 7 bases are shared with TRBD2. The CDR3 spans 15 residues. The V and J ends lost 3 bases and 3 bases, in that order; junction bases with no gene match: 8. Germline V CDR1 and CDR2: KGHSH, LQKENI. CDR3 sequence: CASSPSGQRGYEQYF. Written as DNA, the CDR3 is TGTGCCAGCTCACCGTCCGGCCAGCGGGGCTACGAGCAGTACTTC.